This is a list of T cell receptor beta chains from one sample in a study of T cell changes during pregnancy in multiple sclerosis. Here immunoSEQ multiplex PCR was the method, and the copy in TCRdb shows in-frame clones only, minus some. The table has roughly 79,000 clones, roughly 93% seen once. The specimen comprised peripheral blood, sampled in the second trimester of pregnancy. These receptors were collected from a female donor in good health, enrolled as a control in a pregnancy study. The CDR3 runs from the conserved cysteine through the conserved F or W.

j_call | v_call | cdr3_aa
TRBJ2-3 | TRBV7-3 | CASSSQGPDTQYF
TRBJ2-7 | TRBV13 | CASSLEDGVPYEQYF
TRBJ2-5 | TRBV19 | CASTGTGGKETQYF
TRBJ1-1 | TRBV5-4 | CASRLKGGMGLGSEAFF
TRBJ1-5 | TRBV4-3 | CASSQNRDSNQPQHF
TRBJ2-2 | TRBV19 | CASTSGQGANTGELFF
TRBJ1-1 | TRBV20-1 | CSAPDTEAFF
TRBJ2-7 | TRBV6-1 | CASSELGTGGGEQYF
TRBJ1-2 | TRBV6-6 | CASVEGQGVSGYTF
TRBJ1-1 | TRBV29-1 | CSVERNTEAFF
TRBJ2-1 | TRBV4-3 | CASSLLAGSYNEQFF
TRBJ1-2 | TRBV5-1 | CASREADPYGYTF
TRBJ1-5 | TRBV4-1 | CASSQSGTSNQPQHF
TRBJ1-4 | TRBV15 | CATSRDLSGTGEKLFF
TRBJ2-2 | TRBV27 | CASSFGVGGELFF
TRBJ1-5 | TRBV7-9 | CASSFVGPGTGMDQPQHF
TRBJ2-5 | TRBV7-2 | CASSLIDGVIQETQYF